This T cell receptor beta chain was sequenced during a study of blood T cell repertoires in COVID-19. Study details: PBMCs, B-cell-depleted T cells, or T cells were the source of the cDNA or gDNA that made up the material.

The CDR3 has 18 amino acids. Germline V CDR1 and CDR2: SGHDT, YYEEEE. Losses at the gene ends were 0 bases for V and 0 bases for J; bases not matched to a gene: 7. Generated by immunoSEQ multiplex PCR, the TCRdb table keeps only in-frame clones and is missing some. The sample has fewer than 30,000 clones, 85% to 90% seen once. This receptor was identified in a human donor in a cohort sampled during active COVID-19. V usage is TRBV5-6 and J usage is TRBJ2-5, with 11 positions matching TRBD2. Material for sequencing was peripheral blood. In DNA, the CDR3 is TGTGCCAGCAGCTTGGTTACTAGCGGGAGTTTTAACCAAGAGACCCAGTACTTC. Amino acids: CASSLVTSGSFNQETQYF.